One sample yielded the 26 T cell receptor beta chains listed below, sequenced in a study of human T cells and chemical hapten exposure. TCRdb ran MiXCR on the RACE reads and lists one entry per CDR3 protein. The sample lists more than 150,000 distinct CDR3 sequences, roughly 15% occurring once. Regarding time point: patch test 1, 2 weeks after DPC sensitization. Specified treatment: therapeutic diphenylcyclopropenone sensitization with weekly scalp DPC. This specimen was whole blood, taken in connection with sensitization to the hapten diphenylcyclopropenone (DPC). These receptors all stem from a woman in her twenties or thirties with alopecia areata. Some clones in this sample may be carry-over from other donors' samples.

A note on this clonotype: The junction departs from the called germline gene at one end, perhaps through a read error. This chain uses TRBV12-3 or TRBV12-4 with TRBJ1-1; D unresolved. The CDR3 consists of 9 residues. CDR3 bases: TGTGCCAGCAGGCCTAACTCTCCTTTT. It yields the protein CASRPNSPF.

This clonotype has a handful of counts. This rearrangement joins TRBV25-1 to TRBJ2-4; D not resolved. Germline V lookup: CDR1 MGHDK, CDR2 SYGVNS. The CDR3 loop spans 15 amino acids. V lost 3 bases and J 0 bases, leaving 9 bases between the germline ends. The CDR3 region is CASSDSSLAKNIQYF. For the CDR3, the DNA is TGTGCCAGCAGTGACAGCTCCTTAGCCAAAAACATTCAGTACTTC.

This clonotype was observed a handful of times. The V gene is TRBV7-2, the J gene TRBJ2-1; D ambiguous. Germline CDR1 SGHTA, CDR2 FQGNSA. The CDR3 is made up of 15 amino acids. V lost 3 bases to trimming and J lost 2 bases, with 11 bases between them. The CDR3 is CASSLGWSAYNEQFF. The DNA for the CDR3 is TGTGCCAGCAGCTTGGGCTGGTCTGCCTACAATGAGCAGTTCTTC.

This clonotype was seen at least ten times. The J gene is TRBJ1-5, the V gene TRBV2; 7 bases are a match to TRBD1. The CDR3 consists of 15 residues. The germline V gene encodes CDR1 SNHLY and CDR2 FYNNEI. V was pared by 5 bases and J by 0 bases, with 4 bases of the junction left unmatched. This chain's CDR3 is CASSKDRNSNQPQHF. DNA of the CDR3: TGTGCCAGCAGTAAGGACAGGAATAGCAATCAGCCCCAGCATTTT.

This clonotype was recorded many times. The CDR3 bases are TGTGCCAGCAAGGGGCAGGGTCCCGAGCAGTACTTC. Protein: CASKGQGPEQYF. The chain recombines TRBV28 with TRBJ2-7; weak D call: TRBD1 (5 bases). CDR3 length: 12 residues. V lost 7 bases and J 6 bases, leaving 13 bases between the germline ends. Per germline, CDR1 MDHEN and CDR2 SYDVKM.

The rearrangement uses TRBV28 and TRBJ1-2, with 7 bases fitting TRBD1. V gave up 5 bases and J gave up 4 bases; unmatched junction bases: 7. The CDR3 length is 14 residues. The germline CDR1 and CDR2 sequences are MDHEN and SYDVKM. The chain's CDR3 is CASSPGQASYGYTF. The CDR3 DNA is TGTGCCAGCAGTCCCGGACAGGCCTCCTATGGCTACACCTTC.

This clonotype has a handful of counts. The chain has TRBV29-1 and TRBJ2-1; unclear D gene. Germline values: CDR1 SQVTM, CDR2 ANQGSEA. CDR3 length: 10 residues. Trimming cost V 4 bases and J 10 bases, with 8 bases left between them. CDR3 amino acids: CSVASDEQFF. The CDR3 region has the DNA TGCAGCGTTGCGAGCGACGAGCAGTTCTTC.

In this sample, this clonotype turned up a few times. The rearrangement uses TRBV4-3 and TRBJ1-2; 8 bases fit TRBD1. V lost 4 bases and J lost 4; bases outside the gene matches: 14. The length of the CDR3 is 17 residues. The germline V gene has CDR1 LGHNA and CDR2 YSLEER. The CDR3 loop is CASSPPKTGGRTYGYTF. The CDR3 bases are TGCGCCAGCAGCCCGCCGAAAACAGGGGGGCGAACCTATGGCTACACCTTC.

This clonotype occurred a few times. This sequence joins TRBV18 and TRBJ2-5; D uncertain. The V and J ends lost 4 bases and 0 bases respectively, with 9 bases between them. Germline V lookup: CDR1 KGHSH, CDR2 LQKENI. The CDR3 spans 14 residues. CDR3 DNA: TGTGCCAGCTCACGGGCCTCGGACCAAGAGACCCAGTACTTC. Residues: CASSRASDQETQYF.

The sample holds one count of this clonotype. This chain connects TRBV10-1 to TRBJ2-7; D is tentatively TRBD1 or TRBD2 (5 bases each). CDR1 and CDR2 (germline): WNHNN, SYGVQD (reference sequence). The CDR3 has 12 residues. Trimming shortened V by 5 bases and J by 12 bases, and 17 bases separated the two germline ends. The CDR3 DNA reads TGCGCCAGCAGTTTTTCCTCCGGGACCTTGTACTTC. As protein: CASSFSSGTLYF.

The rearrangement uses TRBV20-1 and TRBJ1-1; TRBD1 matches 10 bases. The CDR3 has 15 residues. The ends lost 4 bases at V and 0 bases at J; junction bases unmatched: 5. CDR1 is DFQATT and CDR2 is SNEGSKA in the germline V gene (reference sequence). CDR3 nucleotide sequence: TGCAGTGCTACCCGGGACAGGGGTTTGAACACTGAAGCTTTCTTT. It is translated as CSATRDRGLNTEAFF.

The CDR3 spells CATSRDLISGNTIYF. Written as DNA, the CDR3 is TGTGCCACCAGCAGAGATCTGATCTCTGGAAACACCATATATTTT. V gene TRBV15 combines with J gene TRBJ1-3, with unresolved D. Germline V gene sequence: CDR1 LNHNV, CDR2 YYDKDF (reference sequence). V lost 0 bases to trimming and J lost 0 bases, with 6 bases between them. The CDR3 extends over 15 amino acids.

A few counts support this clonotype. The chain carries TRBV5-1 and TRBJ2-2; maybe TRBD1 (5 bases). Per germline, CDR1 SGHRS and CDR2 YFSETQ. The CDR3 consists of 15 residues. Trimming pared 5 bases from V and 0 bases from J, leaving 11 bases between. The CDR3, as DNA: TGCGCCAGCAGGTGGGGCGACGCGAACACCGGGGAGCTGTTTTTT. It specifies CASRWGDANTGELFF.

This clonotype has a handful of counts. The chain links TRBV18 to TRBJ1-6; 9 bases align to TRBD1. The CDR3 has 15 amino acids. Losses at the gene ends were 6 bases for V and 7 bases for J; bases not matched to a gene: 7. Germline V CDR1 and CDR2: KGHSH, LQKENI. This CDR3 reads CASSHRDRENSPLHF. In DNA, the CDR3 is TGTGCCAGCTCTCATCGGGACAGGGAAAATTCACCCCTCCACTTT.

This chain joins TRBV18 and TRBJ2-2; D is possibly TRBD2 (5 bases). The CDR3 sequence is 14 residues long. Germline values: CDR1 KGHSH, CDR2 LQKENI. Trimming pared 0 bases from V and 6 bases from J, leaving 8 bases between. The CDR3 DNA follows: TGTGCCAGCTCACCACCCCAGCGGTCCGGGGAGCTGTTTTTT. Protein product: CASSPPQRSGELFF.

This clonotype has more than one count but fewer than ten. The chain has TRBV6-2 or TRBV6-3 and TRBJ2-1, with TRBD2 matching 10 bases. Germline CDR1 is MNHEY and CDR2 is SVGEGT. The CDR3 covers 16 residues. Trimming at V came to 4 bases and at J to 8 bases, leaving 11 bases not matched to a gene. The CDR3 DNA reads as TGTGCCAGCAGTTCCAGCGGGGGGGCCTTTTTGGATGAGCAGTTCTTC. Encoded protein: CASSSSGGAFLDEQFF.

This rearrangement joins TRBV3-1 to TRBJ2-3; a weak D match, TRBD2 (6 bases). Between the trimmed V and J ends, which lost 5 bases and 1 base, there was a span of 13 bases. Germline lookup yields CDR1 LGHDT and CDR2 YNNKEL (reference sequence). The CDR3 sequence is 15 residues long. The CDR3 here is CASSSIRLGTDTQYF. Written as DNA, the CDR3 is TGTGCCAGCAGCTCGATAAGACTAGGCACAGATACGCAGTATTTT.

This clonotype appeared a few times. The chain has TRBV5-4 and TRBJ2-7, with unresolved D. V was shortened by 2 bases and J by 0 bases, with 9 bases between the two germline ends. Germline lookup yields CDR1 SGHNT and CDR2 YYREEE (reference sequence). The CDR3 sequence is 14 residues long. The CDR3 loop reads CASSFRNISYEQYF. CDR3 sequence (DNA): TGTGCCAGCAGCTTTAGAAACATCTCCTACGAGCAGTACTTC.

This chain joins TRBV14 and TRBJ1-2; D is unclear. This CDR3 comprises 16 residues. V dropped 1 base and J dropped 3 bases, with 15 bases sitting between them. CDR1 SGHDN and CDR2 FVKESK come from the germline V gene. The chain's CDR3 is CASSQGRWQTYYGYTF. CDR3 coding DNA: TGTGCCAGCAGCCAAGGACGGTGGCAGACCTACTATGGCTACACCTTC.

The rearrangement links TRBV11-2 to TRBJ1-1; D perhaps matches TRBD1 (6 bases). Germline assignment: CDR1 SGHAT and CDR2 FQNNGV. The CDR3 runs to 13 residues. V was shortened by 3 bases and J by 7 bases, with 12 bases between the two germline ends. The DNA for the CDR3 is TGTGCCAGCAGCTTCGTCAGGGGTGGTGAAGCTTTCTTT. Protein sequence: CASSFVRGGEAFF.

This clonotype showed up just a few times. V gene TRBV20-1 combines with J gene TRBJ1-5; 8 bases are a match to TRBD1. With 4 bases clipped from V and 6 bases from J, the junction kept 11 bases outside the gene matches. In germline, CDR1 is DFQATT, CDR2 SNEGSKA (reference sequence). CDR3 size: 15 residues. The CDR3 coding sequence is TGCAGTGCTACCCCTGGACAGGGCTTTCGTCAGCCCCAGCATTTT. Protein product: CSATPGQGFRQPQHF.

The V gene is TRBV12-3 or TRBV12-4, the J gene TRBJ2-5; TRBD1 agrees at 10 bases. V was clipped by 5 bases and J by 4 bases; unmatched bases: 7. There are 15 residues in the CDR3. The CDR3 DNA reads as TGTGCCAGCAGTCCTGGGGACAGGGGAGGAGAGACCCAGTACTTC. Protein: CASSPGDRGGETQYF.

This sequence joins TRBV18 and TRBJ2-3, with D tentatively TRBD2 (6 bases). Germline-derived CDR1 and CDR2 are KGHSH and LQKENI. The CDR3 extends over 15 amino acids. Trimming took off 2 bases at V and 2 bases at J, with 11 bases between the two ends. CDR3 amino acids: CASSPSLANTDTQYF. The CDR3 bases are TGTGCCAGCTCACCATCCCTAGCGAACACAGATACGCAGTATTTT.

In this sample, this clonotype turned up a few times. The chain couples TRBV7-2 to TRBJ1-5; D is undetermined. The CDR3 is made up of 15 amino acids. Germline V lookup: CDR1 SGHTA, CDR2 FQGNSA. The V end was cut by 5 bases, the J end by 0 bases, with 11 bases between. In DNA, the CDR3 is TGTGCCAGCAGCCAGGCTGGAGATAGCAATCAGCCCCAGCATTTT. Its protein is CASSQAGDSNQPQHF. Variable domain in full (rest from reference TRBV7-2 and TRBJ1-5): GAGVSQSPSNKVTEKGKDVELRCDPISGHTALYWYRQSLGQGLEFLIYFQGNSAPDKSGLPSDRFSAERTGGSVSTLTIQRTQQEDSAVYLCASSQAGDSNQPQHFGDGTRLSIL.

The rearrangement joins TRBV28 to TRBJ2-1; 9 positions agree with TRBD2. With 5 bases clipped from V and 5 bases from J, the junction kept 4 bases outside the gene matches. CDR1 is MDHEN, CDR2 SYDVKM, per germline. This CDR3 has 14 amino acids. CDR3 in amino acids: CASSELAGDNEQFF. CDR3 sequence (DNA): TGTGCCAGCAGTGAATTAGCGGGAGACAATGAGCAGTTCTTC. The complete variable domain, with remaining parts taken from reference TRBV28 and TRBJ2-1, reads DVKVTQSSRYLVKRTGEKVFLECVQDMDHENMFWYRQDPGLGLRLIYFSYDVKMKEKGDIPEGYSVSREKKERFSLILESASTNQTSMYLCASSELAGDNEQFFGPGTRLTVL.

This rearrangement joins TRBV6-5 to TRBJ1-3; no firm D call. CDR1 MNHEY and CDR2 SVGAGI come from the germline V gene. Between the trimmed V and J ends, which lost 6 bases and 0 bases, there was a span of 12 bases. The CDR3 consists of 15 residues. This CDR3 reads CASRTGSRSGNTIYF. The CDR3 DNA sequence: TGTGCCAGCAGAACGGGGAGCCGCTCTGGAAACACCATATATTTT.